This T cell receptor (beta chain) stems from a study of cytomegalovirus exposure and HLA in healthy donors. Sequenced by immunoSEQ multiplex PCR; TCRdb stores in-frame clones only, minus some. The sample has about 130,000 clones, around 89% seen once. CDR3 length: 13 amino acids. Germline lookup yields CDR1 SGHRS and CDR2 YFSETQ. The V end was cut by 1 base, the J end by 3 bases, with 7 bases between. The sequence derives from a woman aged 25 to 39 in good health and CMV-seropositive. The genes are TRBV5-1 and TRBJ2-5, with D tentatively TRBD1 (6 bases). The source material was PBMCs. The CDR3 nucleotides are TGCGCCAGCAGCTTGCCAGGGGAAGAGACCCAGTACTTC. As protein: CASSLPGEETQYF.